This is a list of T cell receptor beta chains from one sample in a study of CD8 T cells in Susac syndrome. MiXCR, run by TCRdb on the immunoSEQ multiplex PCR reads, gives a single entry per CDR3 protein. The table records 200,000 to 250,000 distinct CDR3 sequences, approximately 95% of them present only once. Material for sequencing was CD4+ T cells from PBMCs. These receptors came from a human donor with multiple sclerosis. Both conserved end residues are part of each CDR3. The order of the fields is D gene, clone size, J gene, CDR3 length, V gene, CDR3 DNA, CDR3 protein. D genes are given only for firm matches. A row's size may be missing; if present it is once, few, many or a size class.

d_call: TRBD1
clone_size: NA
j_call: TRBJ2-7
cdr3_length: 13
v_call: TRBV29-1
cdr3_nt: TGCAGCGTGACACCGACAGGGGCCTACGAGCAGTACTTC
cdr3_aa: CSVTPTGAYEQYF

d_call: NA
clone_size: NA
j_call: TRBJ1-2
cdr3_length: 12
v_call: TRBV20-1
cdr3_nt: TGCAGTGCTAGAGCCACCCCTGACGGCGCTGCCTTC
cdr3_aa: CSARATPDGAAF

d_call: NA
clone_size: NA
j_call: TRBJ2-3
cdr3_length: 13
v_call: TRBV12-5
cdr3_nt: TGTGCTAGTGGTCCGGGGTTGGTAGATACGCAGTATTTT
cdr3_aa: CASGPGLVDTQYF

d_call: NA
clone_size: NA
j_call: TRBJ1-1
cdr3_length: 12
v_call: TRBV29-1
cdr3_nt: TGCAGCGTACAGCGGGAATTCACTGAAGCTTTCTTT
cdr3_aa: CSVQREFTEAFF

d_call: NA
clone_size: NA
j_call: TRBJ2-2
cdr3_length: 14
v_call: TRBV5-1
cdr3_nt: TGCGCCAGCAGCTTGGAATACCAGGCCGGGGAGCTGTTTTTT
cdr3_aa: CASSLEYQAGELFF

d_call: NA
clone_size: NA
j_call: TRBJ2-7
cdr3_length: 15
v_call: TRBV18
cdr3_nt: TGTGCCAGCTCACCGGACGGACAGAAGACCTACGAGCAGTACTTC
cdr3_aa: CASSPDGQKTYEQYF

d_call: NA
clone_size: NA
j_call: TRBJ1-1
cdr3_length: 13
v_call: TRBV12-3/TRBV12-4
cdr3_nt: TGTGCCAGCGGCGATCAGCTGAACACTGAAGCTTTCTTT
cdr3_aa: CASGDQLNTEAFF

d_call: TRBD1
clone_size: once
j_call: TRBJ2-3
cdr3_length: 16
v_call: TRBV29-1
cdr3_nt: TGCAGCTCCCGGGACAGCCTCGCCTTTTCAACCGATACGCAGTATTTT
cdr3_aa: CSSRDSLAFSTDTQYF

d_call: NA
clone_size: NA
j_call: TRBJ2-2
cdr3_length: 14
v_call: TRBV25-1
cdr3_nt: TGTGCCAGCAGTGAATCCTACACCACCGGGGAGCTGTTTTTT
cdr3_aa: CASSESYTTGELFF

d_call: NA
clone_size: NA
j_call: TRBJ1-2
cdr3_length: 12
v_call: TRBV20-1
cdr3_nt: TGCAGTGCTAGAGATCCAGGGACTGGCTACACCTTC
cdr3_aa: CSARDPGTGYTF

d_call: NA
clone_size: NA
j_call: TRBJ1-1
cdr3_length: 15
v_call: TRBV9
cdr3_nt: TGTGCCAGCAGCCCTGGTCCACGAGCGAACACTGAAGCTTTCTTT
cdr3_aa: CASSPGPRANTEAFF

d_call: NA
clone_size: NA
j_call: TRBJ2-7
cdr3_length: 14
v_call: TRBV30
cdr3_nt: TGTGCCTGGAGTGACAGCGGATTCGCCTACGAGCAGTACTTC
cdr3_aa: CAWSDSGFAYEQYF

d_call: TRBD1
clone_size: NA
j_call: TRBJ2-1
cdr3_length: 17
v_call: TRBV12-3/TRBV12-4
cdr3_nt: TGTGCCAGCAGTCCCGGTGGGACAGGGGGGTCCTACAATGAGCAGTTCTTC
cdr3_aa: CASSPGGTGGSYNEQFF

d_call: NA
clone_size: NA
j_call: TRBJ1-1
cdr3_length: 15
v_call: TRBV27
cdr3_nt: TGTGCCAGCAGCCTGGGACCGGAGGGTGGCACTGAAGCTTTCTTT
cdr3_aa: CASSLGPEGGTEAFF

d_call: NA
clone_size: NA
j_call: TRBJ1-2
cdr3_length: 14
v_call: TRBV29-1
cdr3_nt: TGCAGCGTTAGTATACCGACGGTGAACTATGGCTACACCTTC
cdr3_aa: CSVSIPTVNYGYTF

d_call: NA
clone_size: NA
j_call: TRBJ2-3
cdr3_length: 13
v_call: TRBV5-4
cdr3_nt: TGTGCCAGCAGCTCACAGGGAACAGATACGCAGTATTTT
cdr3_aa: CASSSQGTDTQYF

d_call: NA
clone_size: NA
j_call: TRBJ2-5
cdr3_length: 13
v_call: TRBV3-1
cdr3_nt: TGTGCCAGCAGCCGCGGGACCCAAGAGACCCAGTACTTC
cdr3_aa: CASSRGTQETQYF